This is a list of T cell receptor beta chains from one sample in a study of T cells after yellow fever vaccination. One entry per CDR3 protein, called by TCRdb with MiXCR from the 5' RACE reads. The sample lists approximately 150,000 distinct CDR3 sequences; around 9.3% were seen once. This material consisted of CD8+ T cells sorted from PBMCs, taken 45 days after the yellow fever booster vaccination. These receptors came from a man aged 18 to 29 who received the YFV17D yellow fever vaccine. Each CDR3 is given with its conserved first and last residue. A D gene is named only where the DNA matches it firmly. Clone size is not always given. Where it is, it says once, few, many or a class for expanded clones.

v_gene: TRBV20-1
abundance: few
j_gene: TRBJ1-1
d_gene: -
CDR3aa: CSAPGTNTEAFF
CDR3nt: TGCAGTGCTCCAGGGACGAACACTGAAGCTTTCTTT

v_gene: TRBV12-5
abundance: few
j_gene: TRBJ1-6
d_gene: -
CDR3aa: CASGFVPPGHRSPLHF
CDR3nt: TGTGCTAGTGGTTTCGTACCACCGGGGCATCGTTCACCCCTCCACTTT

v_gene: TRBV6-5
abundance: few
j_gene: TRBJ2-2
d_gene: -
CDR3aa: CASSYPRGGGELFF
CDR3nt: TGTGCCAGCAGTTACCCTCGGGGTGGAGGGGAGCTGTTTTTT

v_gene: TRBV27
abundance: few
j_gene: TRBJ2-1
d_gene: TRBD2
CDR3aa: CASSSGTSGYSSYNEQFF
CDR3nt: TGTGCCAGCAGTTCCGGGACTAGCGGTTACAGCTCCTACAATGAGCAGTTCTTC

v_gene: TRBV20-1
abundance: -
j_gene: TRBJ2-1
d_gene: TRBD2
CDR3aa: CSARDSETSGGGEQFF
CDR3nt: TGCAGTGCTAGAGATTCGGAGACTAGCGGGGGGGGCGAGCAGTTCTTC

v_gene: TRBV7-8
abundance: few
j_gene: TRBJ2-5
d_gene: TRBD1
CDR3aa: CASSFNRDSENWSQETQYF
CDR3nt: TGTGCCAGCAGCTTCAACCGGGACAGCGAAAACTGGAGCCAAGAGACCCAGTACTTC

v_gene: TRBV4-3
abundance: few
j_gene: TRBJ2-7
d_gene: TRBD1
CDR3aa: CASSQDGGGRGIYEQYF
CDR3nt: TGCGCCAGCAGCCAAGATGGTGGCGGCAGGGGGATCTACGAGCAGTACTTC

v_gene: TRBV4-1
abundance: few
j_gene: TRBJ2-7
d_gene: TRBD2
CDR3aa: CASSQLLAGGNSHEQYF
CDR3nt: TGCGCCAGCAGCCAGTTACTAGCGGGGGGTAATAGCCACGAGCAGTACTTC

v_gene: TRBV5-1
abundance: -
j_gene: TRBJ1-6
d_gene: -
CDR3aa: CASNPGGVDGSPIHF
CDR3nt: TGCGCCAGCAATCCAGGCGGGGTCGATGGGTCACCCATCCACTTT

v_gene: TRBV7-8
abundance: -
j_gene: TRBJ2-5
d_gene: -
CDR3aa: CASSLLPHRGKETQYF
CDR3nt: TGTGCCAGCAGCCTCCTTCCCCATCGGGGGAAAGAGACCCAGTACTTC

v_gene: TRBV5-1
abundance: -
j_gene: TRBJ2-2
d_gene: TRBD1
CDR3aa: CASSRQGTGPGELFF
CDR3nt: TGCGCCAGCAGCCGGCAGGGGACAGGGCCCGGGGAGCTGTTTTTT

v_gene: TRBV11-2
abundance: few
j_gene: TRBJ2-1
d_gene: -
CDR3aa: CASSLRGDSYNEQFF
CDR3nt: TGTGCCAGCAGCTTACGCGGGGACTCCTACAATGAGCAGTTCTTC

v_gene: TRBV5-1
abundance: -
j_gene: TRBJ2-2
d_gene: -
CDR3aa: CASSHFVGGSDTGELFF
CDR3nt: TGCGCCAGCAGCCATTTTGTTGGAGGGTCGGACACCGGGGAGCTGTTTTTT

v_gene: TRBV7-9
abundance: -
j_gene: TRBJ2-1
d_gene: -
CDR3aa: CASSARNEQFF
CDR3nt: TGTGCCAGCAGCGCCAGGAATGAGCAGTTCTTC

v_gene: TRBV5-5
abundance: -
j_gene: TRBJ2-1
d_gene: -
CDR3aa: CASSEWKMGQFF
CDR3nt: TGTGCCAGCAGCGAATGGAAAATGGGGCAGTTCTTC

v_gene: TRBV12-3/TRBV12-4
abundance: -
j_gene: TRBJ1-1
d_gene: -
CDR3aa: CASSLGRLTEAFF
CDR3nt: TGTGCCAGCAGTTTAGGCAGGCTCACTGAAGCTTTCTTT

v_gene: TRBV4-1
abundance: -
j_gene: TRBJ2-2
d_gene: TRBD2
CDR3aa: CASSHGTSGGGELFF
CDR3nt: TGCGCCAGCAGCCACGGGACTAGCGGGGGCGGGGAGCTGTTTTTT

v_gene: TRBV6-2/TRBV6-3
abundance: -
j_gene: TRBJ1-5
d_gene: TRBD1
CDR3aa: CASMPTGTGANQPQHF
CDR3nt: TGTGCCAGCATGCCAACCGGGACAGGGGCCAATCAGCCCCAGCATTTT

v_gene: TRBV4-2
abundance: few
j_gene: TRBJ2-3
d_gene: TRBD2
CDR3aa: CASSLLAGGSTDTQYF
CDR3nt: TGTGCCAGCAGCCTGCTAGCGGGGGGAAGCACAGATACGCAGTATTTT

v_gene: TRBV5-1
abundance: few
j_gene: TRBJ2-2
d_gene: -
CDR3aa: CASSLVIGELFF
CDR3nt: TGCGCCAGCAGCTTGGTCATAGGGGAGCTGTTTTTT

v_gene: TRBV11-2
abundance: many
j_gene: TRBJ1-5
d_gene: TRBD1
CDR3aa: CASSPGQGSNQPQHF
CDR3nt: TGTGCCAGCAGCCCGGGACAGGGTAGCAATCAGCCCCAGCATTTT

v_gene: TRBV27
abundance: few
j_gene: TRBJ1-2
d_gene: TRBD1
CDR3aa: CASSLRGPNYGYTF
CDR3nt: TGTGCCAGCAGTCTCAGGGGGCCTAACTATGGCTACACCTTC

v_gene: TRBV15
abundance: few
j_gene: TRBJ1-5
d_gene: TRBD1
CDR3aa: CATSPTRQGGQPQHF
CDR3nt: TGTGCCACCAGCCCGACTAGGCAGGGGGGGCAGCCCCAGCATTTT

v_gene: TRBV6-5
abundance: -
j_gene: TRBJ1-5
d_gene: -
CDR3aa: CASSSGPYQPQHF
CDR3nt: TGTGCCAGCAGTTCAGGGCCCTATCAGCCCCAGCATTTT

v_gene: TRBV7-9
abundance: -
j_gene: TRBJ2-4
d_gene: TRBD2
CDR3aa: CASSFGGAQNIQYF
CDR3nt: TGTGCCAGCAGCTTCGGGGGGGCCCAAAACATTCAGTACTTC

v_gene: TRBV6-2/TRBV6-3
abundance: -
j_gene: TRBJ2-7
d_gene: -
CDR3aa: CASSYWGTDPYEQYF
CDR3nt: TGTGCCAGCAGTTACTGGGGGACGGATCCCTACGAGCAGTACTTC

v_gene: TRBV7-3
abundance: many
j_gene: TRBJ2-1
d_gene: TRBD2
CDR3aa: CASSSNGLALLNEQFF
CDR3nt: TGTGCCAGCAGCTCAAATGGACTAGCGTTACTCAATGAGCAGTTCTTC

v_gene: TRBV5-1
abundance: -
j_gene: TRBJ2-1
d_gene: TRBD1
CDR3aa: CASSLGQGLNEQFF
CDR3nt: TGCGCCAGCAGCTTGGGACAGGGCCTCAATGAGCAGTTCTTC

v_gene: TRBV2
abundance: -
j_gene: TRBJ2-7
d_gene: -
CDR3aa: CASNRPGLPTYEQYF
CDR3nt: TGTGCCAGCAATCGGCCGGGACTGCCAACCTACGAGCAGTACTTC

v_gene: TRBV6-6
abundance: -
j_gene: TRBJ2-1
d_gene: -
CDR3aa: CASSYTPRAGAFDEQFF
CDR3nt: TGTGCCAGCAGTTACACCCCTAGGGCGGGGGCCTTCGATGAGCAGTTCTTC

v_gene: TRBV10-3
abundance: many
j_gene: TRBJ2-3
d_gene: TRBD2
CDR3aa: CAISESGRATDTQYF
CDR3nt: TGTGCCATCAGTGAGTCGGGGAGGGCAACAGATACGCAGTATTTT

v_gene: TRBV6-5
abundance: -
j_gene: TRBJ2-5
d_gene: TRBD2
CDR3aa: CASSSRGAGGQETQYF
CDR3nt: TGTGCCAGCAGTTCACGAGGAGCGGGGGGGCAGGAGACCCAGTACTTC

v_gene: TRBV24-1
abundance: few
j_gene: TRBJ2-3
d_gene: TRBD2
CDR3aa: CATSDGPSGGLSTDTQYF
CDR3nt: TGTGCCACCAGTGATGGGCCTAGCGGGGGGCTAAGCACAGATACGCAGTATTTT

v_gene: TRBV27
abundance: few
j_gene: TRBJ1-2
d_gene: -
CDR3aa: CASSFTANGIYGYTF
CDR3nt: TGTGCCAGCAGTTTCACTGCAAATGGGATCTATGGCTACACCTTC

v_gene: TRBV20-1
abundance: few
j_gene: TRBJ1-2
d_gene: -
CDR3aa: CSARAPGVGYTF
CDR3nt: TGCAGTGCTAGAGCACCAGGGGTAGGCTACACCTTC

v_gene: TRBV3-1
abundance: few
j_gene: TRBJ2-5
d_gene: -
CDR3aa: CASSQEWDGETQYF
CDR3nt: TGTGCCAGCAGCCAAGAATGGGATGGGGAGACCCAGTACTTC

v_gene: TRBV6-2/TRBV6-3
abundance: -
j_gene: TRBJ2-7
d_gene: TRBD2
CDR3aa: CASSYGTSLRYEQYF
CDR3nt: TGTGCCAGCAGTTATGGGACTAGTCTCAGGTACGAGCAGTACTTC

v_gene: TRBV27
abundance: few
j_gene: TRBJ2-1
d_gene: -
CDR3aa: CASSFGGGMYNEQFF
CDR3nt: TGTGCCAGCAGTTTCGGAGGGGGGATGTACAATGAGCAGTTCTTC

v_gene: TRBV19
abundance: few
j_gene: TRBJ2-7
d_gene: TRBD1
CDR3aa: CASSIEGTGAYEQYF
CDR3nt: TGTGCCAGTAGTATAGAGGGGACAGGAGCCTACGAGCAGTACTTC

v_gene: TRBV6-6
abundance: many
j_gene: TRBJ2-2
d_gene: -
CDR3aa: CASSYFSSGELFF
CDR3nt: TGTGCCAGCAGTTACTTCAGTAGCGGGGAGCTGTTTTTT

v_gene: TRBV5-8
abundance: -
j_gene: TRBJ2-5
d_gene: TRBD1
CDR3aa: CASSGQGTETQYF
CDR3nt: TGTGCCAGCAGCGGACAGGGGACAGAGACCCAGTACTTC

v_gene: TRBV6-5
abundance: many
j_gene: TRBJ1-1
d_gene: -
CDR3aa: CASSYYKGAEAFF
CDR3nt: TGTGCCAGCAGTTATTATAAGGGAGCTGAAGCTTTCTTT

v_gene: TRBV5-1
abundance: few
j_gene: TRBJ1-2
d_gene: -
CDR3aa: CASSLAGRGTDGYTF
CDR3nt: TGCGCCAGCAGCTTGGCAGGAAGGGGGACTGATGGCTACACCTTC

v_gene: TRBV6-2/TRBV6-3
abundance: many
j_gene: TRBJ2-1
d_gene: TRBD1
CDR3aa: CASSSGTGINEQFF
CDR3nt: TGTGCCAGCAGTTCCGGGACAGGGATCAATGAGCAGTTCTTC

v_gene: TRBV7-9
abundance: few
j_gene: TRBJ1-4
d_gene: -
CDR3aa: CASKAGAREKLFF
CDR3nt: TGTGCCAGCAAGGCGGGGGCTCGGGAAAAACTGTTTTTT

v_gene: TRBV6-2/TRBV6-3
abundance: few
j_gene: TRBJ2-7
d_gene: TRBD1
CDR3aa: CASSFYHRTGGTEQYF
CDR3nt: TGTGCCAGCAGTTTCTACCACCGGACAGGGGGGACCGAGCAGTACTTC

v_gene: TRBV11-2
abundance: -
j_gene: TRBJ2-1
d_gene: TRBD2
CDR3aa: CASSFTAGTNYNEQFF
CDR3nt: TGTGCCAGCAGCTTCACCGCCGGGACTAACTACAATGAGCAGTTCTTC

v_gene: TRBV3-1
abundance: few
j_gene: TRBJ2-5
d_gene: -
CDR3aa: CASSRGGIVETQYF
CDR3nt: TGTGCCAGCAGCCGCGGAGGGATAGTAGAGACCCAGTACTTC

v_gene: TRBV6-6
abundance: -
j_gene: TRBJ2-3
d_gene: -
CDR3aa: CASKGSYRRTDTQYF
CDR3nt: TGTGCCAGCAAAGGATCCTACAGGCGGACAGATACGCAGTATTTT